The following is a T cell receptor (beta chain) sequence with its context. This sample was taken from a study of blood T cells in healthy people across ages. The second PCR ran about 6 to 12 cycles with a sample-barcoded 5' primer and J-beta primers. Every sample returned 3 million or more CDR3-containing paired-end reads. TCRdb itself ran the 5' RACE reads through MiXCR, one entry per CDR3 protein. The table records over 600,000 distinct CDR3 sequences, over 40% of them present only once. Germline V gene data show CDR1 as KGHDR and CDR2 as SFDVKD. The CDR3 sequence is 16 residues long. Germline trimming cut 5 bases from V and 2 bases from J; bases unmatched to any gene: 9.

This TCR was recovered from an elderly man in good health. This chain joins TRBV24-1 and TRBJ2-5, with 8 bases fitting TRBD2. Material: blood. CDR3 DNA: TGTGCCACCAGTGGCAAAGCGGGAGTATCGCAAGAGACCCAGTACTTC. Encoded protein: CATSGKAGVSQETQYF.